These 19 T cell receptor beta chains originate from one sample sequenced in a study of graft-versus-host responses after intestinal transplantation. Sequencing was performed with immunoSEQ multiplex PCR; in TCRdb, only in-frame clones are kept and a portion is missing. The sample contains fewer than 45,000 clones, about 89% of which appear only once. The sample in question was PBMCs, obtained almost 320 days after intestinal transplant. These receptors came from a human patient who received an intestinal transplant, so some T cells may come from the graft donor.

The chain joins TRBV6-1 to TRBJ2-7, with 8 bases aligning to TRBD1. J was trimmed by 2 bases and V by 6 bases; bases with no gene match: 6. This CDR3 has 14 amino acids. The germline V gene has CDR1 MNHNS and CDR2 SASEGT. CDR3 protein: CASSRDRLTYEQYF. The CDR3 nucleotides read TGTGCCAGCAGCCGGGACAGGCTCACCTACGAGCAGTACTTC.

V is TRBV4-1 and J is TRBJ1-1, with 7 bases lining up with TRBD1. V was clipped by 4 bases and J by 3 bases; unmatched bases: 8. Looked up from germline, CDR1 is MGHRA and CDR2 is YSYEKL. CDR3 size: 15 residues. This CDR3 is CASSPQGQFDTEAFF. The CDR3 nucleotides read TGCGCCAGCAGCCCACAGGGACAGTTCGACACTGAAGCTTTCTTT.

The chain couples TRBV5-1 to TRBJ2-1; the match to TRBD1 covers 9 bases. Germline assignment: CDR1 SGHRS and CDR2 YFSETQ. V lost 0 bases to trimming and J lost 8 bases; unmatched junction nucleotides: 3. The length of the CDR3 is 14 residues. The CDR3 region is CASSLGDRVHEQFF. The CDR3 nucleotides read TGCGCCAGCAGCTTGGGGGACAGGGTTCATGAGCAGTTCTTC.

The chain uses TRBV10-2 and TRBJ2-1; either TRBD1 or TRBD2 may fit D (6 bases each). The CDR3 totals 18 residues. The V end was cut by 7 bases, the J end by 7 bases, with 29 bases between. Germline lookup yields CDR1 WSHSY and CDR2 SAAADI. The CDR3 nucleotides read TGCGCCAGCATCCCCGGGACAAAGATAGAGGGGAGGCCTAATGAGCAGTTCTTC. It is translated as CASIPGTKIEGRPNEQFF.

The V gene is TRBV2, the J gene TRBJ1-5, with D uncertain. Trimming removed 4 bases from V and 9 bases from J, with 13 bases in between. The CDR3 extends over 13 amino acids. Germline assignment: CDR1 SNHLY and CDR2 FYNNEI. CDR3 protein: CASSVSLRPPQHF. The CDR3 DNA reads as TGTGCCAGCAGTGTTTCCCTTCGTCCGCCCCAGCATTTT.

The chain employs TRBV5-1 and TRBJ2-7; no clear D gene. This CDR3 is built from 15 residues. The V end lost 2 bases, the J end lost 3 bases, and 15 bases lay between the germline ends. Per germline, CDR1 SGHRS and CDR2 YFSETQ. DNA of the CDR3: TGCGCCAGCAGCTTCCTAGGGAAACTTGGCTACGAGCAGTACTTC. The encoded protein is CASSFLGKLGYEQYF.

The CDR3 spells CASSYQPPPEKLFF. The CDR3 nucleotides read TGTGCCAGCAGTTACCAGCCGCCGCCCGAAAAACTGTTTTTT. The J gene is TRBJ1-4, the V gene TRBV6-5, with D unresolved. Trimming shortened V by 2 bases and J by 8 bases, and 12 bases separated the two germline ends. This CDR3 contains 14 residues. CDR1 and CDR2 from the germline V gene are MNHEY and SVGAGI.

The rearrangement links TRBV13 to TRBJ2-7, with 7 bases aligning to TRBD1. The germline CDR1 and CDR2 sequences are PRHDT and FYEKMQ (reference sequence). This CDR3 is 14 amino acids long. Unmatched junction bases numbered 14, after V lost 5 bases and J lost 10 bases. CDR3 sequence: CASSLTRDSHSQYF. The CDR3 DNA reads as TGTGCCAGCAGCCTCACAAGGGACAGCCACTCTCAGTACTTC. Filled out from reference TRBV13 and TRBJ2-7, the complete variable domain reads AAGVIQSPRHLIKEKRETATLKCYPIPRHDTVYWYQQGPGQDPQFLISFYEKMQSDKGSIPDRFSAQQFSDYHSELNMSSLELGDSALYFCASSLTRDSHSQYFGPGTRLTVT.

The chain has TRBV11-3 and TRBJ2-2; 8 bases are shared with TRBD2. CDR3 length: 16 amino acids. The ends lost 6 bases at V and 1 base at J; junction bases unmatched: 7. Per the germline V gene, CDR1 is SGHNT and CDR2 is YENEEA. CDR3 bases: TGTGCCAGCAGTTCGGAAAGCGGGGGGAACACCGGGGAGCTGTTTTTT. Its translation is CASSSESGGNTGELFF.

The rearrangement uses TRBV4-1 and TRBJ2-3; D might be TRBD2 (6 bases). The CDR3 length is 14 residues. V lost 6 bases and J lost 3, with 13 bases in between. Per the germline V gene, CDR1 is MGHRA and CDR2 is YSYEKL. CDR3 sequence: CASRVLRETDTQYF. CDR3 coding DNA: TGCGCCAGCAGAGTTTTGCGGGAAACAGATACGCAGTATTTT.

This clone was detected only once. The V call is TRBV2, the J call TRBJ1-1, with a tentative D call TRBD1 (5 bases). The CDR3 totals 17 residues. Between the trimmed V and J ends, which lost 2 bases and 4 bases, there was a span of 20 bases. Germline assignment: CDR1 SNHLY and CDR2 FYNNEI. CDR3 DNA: TGTGCCAGCAGTGAATTCATGGCTGGGGCTGGCGGCACTGAAGCTTTCTTT. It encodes CASSEFMAGAGGTEAFF.

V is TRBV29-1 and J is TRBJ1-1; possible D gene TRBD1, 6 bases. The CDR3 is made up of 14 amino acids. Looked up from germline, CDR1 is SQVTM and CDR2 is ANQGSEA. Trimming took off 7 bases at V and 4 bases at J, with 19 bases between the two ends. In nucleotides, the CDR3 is TGCAGCGCTGAGACCGACAGGACGAGCACTGAAGCTTTCTTT. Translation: CSAETDRTSTEAFF.

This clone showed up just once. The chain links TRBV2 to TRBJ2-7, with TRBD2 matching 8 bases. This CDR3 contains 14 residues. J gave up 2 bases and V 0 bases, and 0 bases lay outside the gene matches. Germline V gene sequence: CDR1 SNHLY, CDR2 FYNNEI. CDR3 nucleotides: TGTGCCAGCAGTGAAGCTAGCGGGGCCTACGAGCAGTACTTC. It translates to CASSEASGAYEQYF.

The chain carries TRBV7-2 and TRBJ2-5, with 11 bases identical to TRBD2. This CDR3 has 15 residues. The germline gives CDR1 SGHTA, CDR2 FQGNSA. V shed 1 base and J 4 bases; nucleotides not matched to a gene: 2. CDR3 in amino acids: CASSLDGTSGETQYF. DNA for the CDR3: TGTGCCAGCAGCTTAGACGGGACTAGCGGAGAGACCCAGTACTTC.

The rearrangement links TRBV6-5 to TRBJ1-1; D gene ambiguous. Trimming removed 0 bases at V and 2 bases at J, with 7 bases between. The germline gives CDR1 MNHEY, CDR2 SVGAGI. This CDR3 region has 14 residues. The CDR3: CASSYSPSNTEAFF. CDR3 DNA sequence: TGTGCCAGCAGTTACTCACCGTCAAACACTGAAGCTTTCTTT.

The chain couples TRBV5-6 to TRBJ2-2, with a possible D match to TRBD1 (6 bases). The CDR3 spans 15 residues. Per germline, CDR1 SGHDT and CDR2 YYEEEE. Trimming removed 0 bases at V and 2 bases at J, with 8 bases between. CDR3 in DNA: TGTGCCAGCAGCTTGGAGGGGGTTAACACCGGGGAGCTGTTTTTT. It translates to CASSLEGVNTGELFF.

CDR3: CASSKVAGHYTEAFF. The CDR3 nucleotides are TGTGCCAGCAGCAAAGTAGCAGGCCATTACACTGAAGCTTTCTTT. This sequence joins TRBV21-1 and TRBJ1-1. TRBV21-1 is termed a pseudogene. The CDR3 length is 15 residues.

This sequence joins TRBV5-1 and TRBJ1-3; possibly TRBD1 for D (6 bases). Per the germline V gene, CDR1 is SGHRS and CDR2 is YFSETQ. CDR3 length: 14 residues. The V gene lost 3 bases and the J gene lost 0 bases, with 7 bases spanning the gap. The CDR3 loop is CASSWTVSGNTIYF. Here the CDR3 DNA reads TGCGCCAGCAGCTGGACAGTCTCTGGAAACACCATATATTTT.

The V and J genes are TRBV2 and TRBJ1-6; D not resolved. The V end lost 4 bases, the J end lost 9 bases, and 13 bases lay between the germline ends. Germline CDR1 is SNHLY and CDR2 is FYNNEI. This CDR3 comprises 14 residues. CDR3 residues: CASSVVVEGSPLHF. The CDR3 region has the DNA TGTGCCAGCAGTGTCGTTGTCGAGGGTTCACCCCTCCACTTT.